These 8 T cell receptor beta chains were sequenced from one sample in a study of beta chain features in type 1 diabetes. Of the isolated RNA, all was reverse transcribed, and so the sequenced material was expressed TCRB transcripts. The table came from immunoSEQ multiplex PCR; TCRdb's copy has only in-frame clones and leaves some out. The repertoire consists of fewer than 650,000 clones, with around 16% occurring once and the leading ten covering about 0.093%. Sequenced material: naive CD4+ T cells from blood. These receptors all stem from a man younger than 30 in good health.

This clone was seen once. The chain couples TRBV19 to TRBJ2-7; D uncertain. This CDR3 is 11 amino acids long. Germline V gives CDR1 LNHDA, CDR2 SQIVND (reference sequence). Trimming pared 5 bases from V and 5 bases from J, leaving 7 bases between. DNA of the CDR3: TGTGCCAGTAGTGCCAGCGACGAGCAGTACTTC. This translates into CASSASDEQYF.

The gene calls are TRBV28 and TRBJ1-6, with D perhaps matching TRBD1 (5 bases). Per germline, CDR1 MDHEN and CDR2 SYDVKM. This CDR3 has 14 residues. V lost 4 bases and J 9 bases, leaving 13 bases between the germline ends. The chain's CDR3 is CASSSRGARSPLHF. The DNA of the CDR3 is TGTGCCAGCAGTTCGCGAGGGGCGCGTTCACCCCTCCACTTT. Based on the CDR3 plus reference TRBV28 and TRBJ1-6, the full variable domain is DVKVTQSSRYLVKRTGEKVFLECVQDMDHENMFWYRQDPGLGLRLIYFSYDVKMKEKGDIPEGYSVSREKKERFSLILESASTNQTSMYLCASSSRGARSPLHFGNGTRLTVT.

V and J are TRBV9 and TRBJ2-3; TRBD2 is a possible D gene (5 bases). Germline loops: CDR1 SGDLS, CDR2 YYNGEE. The CDR3 spans 15 residues. The ends were cut back, 2 bases at V and 4 bases at J, with 14 bases in the middle. The CDR3 DNA reads TGTGCCAGCAGCGTCACTAGAACCTCACCAGATACGCAGTATTTT. It encodes CASSVTRTSPDTQYF.

The rearrangement uses TRBV28 and TRBJ2-3; D not certain. The CDR3 is 16 residues long. V was clipped by 2 bases and J by 2 bases, with 14 bases between them. Germline V gene data show CDR1 as MDHEN and CDR2 as SYDVKM. The DNA of the CDR3 is TGTGCCAGCAGTTTAAAGGCGTCACTGCTCACAGATACGCAGTATTTT. Translating gives CASSLKASLLTDTQYF.

The rearrangement links TRBV4-3 to TRBJ1-2, with D possibly being TRBD1 (5 bases). Germline assignment: CDR1 LGHNA and CDR2 YSLEER. This CDR3 spans 15 amino acids. V was trimmed by 0 bases and J by 5 bases, leaving 13 bases between them. The CDR3 spells CASSQDSAGTYGYTF. CDR3 nucleotide sequence: TGCGCCAGCAGCCAAGATTCGGCAGGGACGTATGGCTACACCTTC.

In this sample, this clone turned up a few times. The chain is built from TRBV10-3 and TRBJ2-1; TRBD2 might be the D (5 bases). Per the germline V gene, CDR1 is ENHRY and CDR2 is SYGVKD. The CDR3 has 13 residues. V was shortened by 6 bases and J by 5 bases, with 11 bases between the two germline ends. DNA for the CDR3: TGTGCCATCAGGGGGAGCGGTGACAATGAGCAGTTCTTC. It specifies CAIRGSGDNEQFF.

This clone appeared a few times. The V and J genes are TRBV7-8 and TRBJ1-3; D remains unclear. Germline-derived CDR1 and CDR2 are SGHVS and FQNEAQ. Trimming cost V 1 base and J 4 bases, with 8 bases left between them. The CDR3 spans 14 residues. The CDR3 sequence: CASSLGPGGNTIYF. CDR3 nucleotides: TGTGCCAGCAGCTTAGGGCCGGGAGGAAACACCATATATTTT.

The chain joins TRBV6-4 to TRBJ2-6, with D hard to call. The CDR3 loop spans 15 amino acids. In germline, CDR1 is MRHNA, CDR2 SNTAGT. V lost 3 bases and J 0 bases, leaving 6 bases between the germline ends. As DNA, the CDR3 is TGTGCCAGCAGTGAGGGAACCTCTGGGGCCAACGTCCTGACTTTC. It yields the protein CASSEGTSGANVLTF.